This T cell receptor (beta chain) was sequenced during a study of T cell responses to AZD1222 COVID-19 vaccine. Study-level results: Samples come after the peak T cell response, not at day 14.

Second-dose timings of about 4 or about 12 weeks were pooled. Some clones are missing from TCRdb's copy, which holds only in-frame ones; the method was immunoSEQ multiplex PCR. The repertoire holds about 120,000 clones, with 85% to 95% as singletons. As concerns this clone: Its cognate antigen is unknown.

V dropped 11 bases and J dropped 3 bases, with 23 bases sitting between them. Germline assignment: CDR1 MDHEN and CDR2 SYDVKM. The CDR3 is 15 residues long. This chain connects TRBV28 to TRBJ2-7; D could derive from TRBD1 or TRBD2 (5 bases each). This TCR derives from an adult who received the AZD1222 COVID-19 vaccine. The input for sequencing was peripheral blood, taken 28 days after the second AZD1222 dose. CDR3 amino acids: CAGPPGRGKVYEQYF. CDR3 DNA: TGTGCCGGCCCACCGGGACGAGGAAAGGTCTACGAGCAGTACTTC.